This T cell receptor (beta chain) was sequenced for a study of blood T cell repertoires in COVID-19 (dated by TCRdb to the early 2020s). Regarding the study in general: Samples from collaborators originated in the United States, Italy and Spain and spanned both the acute and convalescent phases of COVID-19. The material from the prospective study consisted of cDNA or gDNA derived from T cells, B-cell-depleted T cells, or PBMCs. The dataset comprised deeply sampled blood TCRbeta repertoires from subjects exposed to, actively infected with, or recovered from COVID-19. A freely available public database, intended as a resource for researchers studying the immune response to SARS-CoV-2, is where the repertoires were released. Samples came from the ongoing ImmuneRACE study (first 160 participants) plus 1,254 subjects from 6 global collaborators. The sample metadata nearly always contained a de-identified subject ID, COVID-19 status, age in years and sex. Where HLA class I and class II types were available, the types were taken from metadata supplied by the sample provider, not from assay-based typing.

TCRbeta CDR3 regions were amplified from genomic DNA by means of the immunoSEQ Assay, a bias-controlled multiplex PCR. Concerning the study's data processing: The number of nucleated cells in each sample was estimated from the amplification of reference gene primers within the assay. To quantify the absolute abundance of each unique TCRbeta CDR3 rearrangement, sequence reads were collapsed and filtered. Productive Simpson clonality was computed per sample as the square root of Simpson's diversity index over productive rearrangements. TCRdb mirrors the immuneACCESS table, restricted to in-frame sequences. Some clones are absent from its copies; in checked studies, under half trace to an unresolved V gene, and the reason for the others is unknown. V, J and clone size derive from that table, while D and trimming were established from the DNA sequence. The sample contains about 140,000 clones, roughly 85% of them found a single time. Less than 3% of the sample comes from the top ten.

The CDR3 has 15 amino acids, counting the end cysteine and phenylalanine. Of all the DNA, just the CDR3 is kept, 45 bases in frame from base 1. From the germline V gene, CDR1 is MDHEN and CDR2 is SYDVKM. V is pruned by 3 bases and J by 0 bases, leaving 4 bases of the junction without a gene match. Enrolling through a virtual design, the prospective study's participants ranged in age from roughly 18 to 100 years and lived across some 23 United States geographic areas. In the prospective study, cohorts were assigned on the basis of participant-reported clinical history obtained from a screening survey and a study questionnaire. Recovered participants in ImmuneRACE Cohort 3 were defined as having two consecutive negative NP/OP PCR tests, clearance from a healthcare professional, or resolution of symptoms. Mobile phlebotomists in the prospective study collected whole blood, serum and a nasopharyngeal or oropharyngeal swab from every participant. Over an approximately two-month period, participants in the prospective study had the option of providing additional blood draws and questionnaires. Before DNA extraction, blood samples from the prospective study were shipped at room temperature or frozen.

Turning to this clone: This receptor's antigen is unknown. Per-nucleotide qualities are absent, and no much larger clonotype sits a single base away.

Here is what the overall study found, with its caveats: How much clinical and demographic metadata was included differed by source and by participant, and the metadata was provided uncurated.

The rearranged chain carries TRBV28 and TRBJ1-2; TRBD1 lines up with 7 middle nucleotides. Sequencing used PBMCs or T cells enriched from blood (not recorded which). The sequence derives from a woman aged 45-65 years who had recovered from COVID-19. The CDR3 amino acid sequence is: CASSLKGAANYGYTF. The DNA sequence follows: TGTGCCAGCAGTTTGAAGGGGGCGGCTAACTATGGCTACACCTTC.